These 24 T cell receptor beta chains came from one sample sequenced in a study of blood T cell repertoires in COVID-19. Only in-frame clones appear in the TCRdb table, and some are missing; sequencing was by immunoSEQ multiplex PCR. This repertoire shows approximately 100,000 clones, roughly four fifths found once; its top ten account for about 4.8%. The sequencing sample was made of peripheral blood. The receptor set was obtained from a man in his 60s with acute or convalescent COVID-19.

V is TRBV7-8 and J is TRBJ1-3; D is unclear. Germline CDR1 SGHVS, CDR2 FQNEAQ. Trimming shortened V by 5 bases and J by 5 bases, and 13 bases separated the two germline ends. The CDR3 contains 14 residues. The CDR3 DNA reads TGTGCCAGCAGCCCGCGGGGAGGCCGAAACACCATATATTTT. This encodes CASSPRGGRNTIYF.

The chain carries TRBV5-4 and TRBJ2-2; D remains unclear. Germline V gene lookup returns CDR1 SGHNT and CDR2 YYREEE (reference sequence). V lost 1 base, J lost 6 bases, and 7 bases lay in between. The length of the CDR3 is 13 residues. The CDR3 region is CASSLLVSGELFF. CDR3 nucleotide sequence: TGTGCCAGCAGCTTGCTAGTTTCCGGGGAGCTGTTTTTT.

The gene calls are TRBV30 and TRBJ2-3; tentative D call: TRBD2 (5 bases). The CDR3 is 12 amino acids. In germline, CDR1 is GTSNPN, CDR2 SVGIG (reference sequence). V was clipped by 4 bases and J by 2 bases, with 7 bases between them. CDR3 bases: TGTGCCTGGAACGGGGTCACAGATACGCAGTATTTT. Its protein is CAWNGVTDTQYF.

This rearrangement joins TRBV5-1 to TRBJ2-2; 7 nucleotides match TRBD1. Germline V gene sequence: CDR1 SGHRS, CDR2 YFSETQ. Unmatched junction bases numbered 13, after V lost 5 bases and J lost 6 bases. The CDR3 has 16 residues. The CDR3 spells CASSGIGQERAGELFF. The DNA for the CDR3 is TGCGCCAGCAGTGGAATTGGACAGGAGAGGGCCGGGGAGCTGTTTTTT.

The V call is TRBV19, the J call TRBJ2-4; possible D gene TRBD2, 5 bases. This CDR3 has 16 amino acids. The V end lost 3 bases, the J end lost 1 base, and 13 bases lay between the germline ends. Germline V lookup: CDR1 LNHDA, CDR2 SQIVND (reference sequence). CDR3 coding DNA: TGTGCCAGTAGTATCGGGGATTCGGGTGCCAAAAACATTCAGTACTTC. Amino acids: CASSIGDSGAKNIQYF.

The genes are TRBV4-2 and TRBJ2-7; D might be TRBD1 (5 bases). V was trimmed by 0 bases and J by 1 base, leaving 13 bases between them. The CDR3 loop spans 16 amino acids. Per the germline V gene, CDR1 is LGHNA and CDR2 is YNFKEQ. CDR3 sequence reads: CASSQEGPPSSYEQYF. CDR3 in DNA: TGTGCCAGCAGCCAAGAGGGGCCCCCATCGTCCTACGAGCAGTACTTC.

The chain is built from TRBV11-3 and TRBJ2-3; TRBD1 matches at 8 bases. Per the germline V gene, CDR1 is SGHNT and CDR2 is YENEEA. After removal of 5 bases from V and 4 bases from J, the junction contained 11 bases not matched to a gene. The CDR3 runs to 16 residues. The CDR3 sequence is CASSPYGTGGADTQYF. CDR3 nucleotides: TGTGCCAGCAGCCCATATGGGACAGGAGGTGCAGATACGCAGTATTTT.

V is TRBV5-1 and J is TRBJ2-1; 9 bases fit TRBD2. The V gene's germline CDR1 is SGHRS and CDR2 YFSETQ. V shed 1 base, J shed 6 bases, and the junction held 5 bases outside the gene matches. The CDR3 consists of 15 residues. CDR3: CASSLQLAGSNEQFF. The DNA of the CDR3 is TGCGCCAGCAGCTTGCAGCTAGCGGGGAGCAATGAGCAGTTCTTC.

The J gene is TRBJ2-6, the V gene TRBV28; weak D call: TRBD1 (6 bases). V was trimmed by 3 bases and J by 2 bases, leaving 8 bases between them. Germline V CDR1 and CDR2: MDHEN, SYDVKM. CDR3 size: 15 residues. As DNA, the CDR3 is TGTGCCAGCAGTTTGTACAGGGCTGGGGCCAACGTCCTGACTTTC. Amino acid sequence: CASSLYRAGANVLTF. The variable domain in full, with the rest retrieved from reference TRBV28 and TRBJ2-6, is DVKVTQSSRYLVKRTGEKVFLECVQDMDHENMFWYRQDPGLGLRLIYFSYDVKMKEKGDIPEGYSVSREKKERFSLILESASTNQTSMYLCASSLYRAGANVLTFGAGSRLTVL.

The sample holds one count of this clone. The CDR3 DNA reads TGCGCCAGCAGCCAAGATGAGGGGGCGGGAGAGACCCAGTACTTC. This sequence encodes CASSQDEGAGETQYF. The gene calls are TRBV4-3 and TRBJ2-5, with 7 bases fitting TRBD1. V lost 0 bases to trimming and J lost 4 bases; unmatched junction nucleotides: 5. Per the germline V gene, CDR1 is LGHNA and CDR2 is YSLEER. There are 15 residues in the CDR3.

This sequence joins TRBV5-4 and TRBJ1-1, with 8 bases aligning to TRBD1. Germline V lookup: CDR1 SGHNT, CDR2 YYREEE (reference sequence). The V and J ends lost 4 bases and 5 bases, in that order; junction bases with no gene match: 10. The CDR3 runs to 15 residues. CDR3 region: CASSPWTGRKTEAFF. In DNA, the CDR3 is TGTGCCAGCAGCCCTTGGACAGGGAGGAAAACTGAAGCTTTCTTT.

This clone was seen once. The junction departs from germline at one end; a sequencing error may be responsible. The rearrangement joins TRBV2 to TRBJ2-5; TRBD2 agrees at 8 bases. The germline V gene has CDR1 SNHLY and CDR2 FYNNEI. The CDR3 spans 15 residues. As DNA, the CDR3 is TGTGCCAGCAGTGGAGCAAGCGGGGGTCAAGAGGCCCAGTACTTC. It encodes CASSGASGGQEAQYF.

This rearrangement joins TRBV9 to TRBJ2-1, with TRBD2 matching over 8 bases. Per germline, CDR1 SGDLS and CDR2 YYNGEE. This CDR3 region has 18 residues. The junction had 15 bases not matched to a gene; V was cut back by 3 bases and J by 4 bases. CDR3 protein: CASSEGPGGAGAYNEQFF. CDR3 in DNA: TGTGCCAGCAGCGAGGGCCCAGGTGGAGCGGGAGCATACAATGAGCAGTTCTTC. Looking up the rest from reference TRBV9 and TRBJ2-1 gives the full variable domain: DSGVTQTPKHLITATGQRVTLRCSPRSGDLSVYWYQQSLDQGLQFLIQYYNGEERAKGNILERFSAQQFPDLHSELNLSSLELGDSALYFCASSEGPGGAGAYNEQFFGPGTRLTVL.

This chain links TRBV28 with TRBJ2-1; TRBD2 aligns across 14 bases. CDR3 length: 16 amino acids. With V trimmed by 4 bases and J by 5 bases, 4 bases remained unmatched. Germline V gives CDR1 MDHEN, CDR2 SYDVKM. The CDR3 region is CASSSRLAGGDNEQFF. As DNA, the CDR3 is TGTGCCAGCAGTTCTAGACTAGCGGGAGGGGACAATGAGCAGTTCTTC.

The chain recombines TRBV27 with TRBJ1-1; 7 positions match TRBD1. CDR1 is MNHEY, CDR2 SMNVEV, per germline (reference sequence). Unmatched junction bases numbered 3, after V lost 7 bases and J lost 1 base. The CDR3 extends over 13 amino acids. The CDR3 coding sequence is TGTGCCAGCAATAGGGGGCCGAACACTGAAGCTTTCTTT. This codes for CASNRGPNTEAFF.

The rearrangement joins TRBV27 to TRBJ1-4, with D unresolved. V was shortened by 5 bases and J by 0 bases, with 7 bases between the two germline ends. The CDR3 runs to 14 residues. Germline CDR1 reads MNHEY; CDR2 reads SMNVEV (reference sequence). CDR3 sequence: CASSGLATNEKLFF. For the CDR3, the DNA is TGTGCCAGCAGTGGGCTCGCAACTAATGAAAAACTGTTTTTT.

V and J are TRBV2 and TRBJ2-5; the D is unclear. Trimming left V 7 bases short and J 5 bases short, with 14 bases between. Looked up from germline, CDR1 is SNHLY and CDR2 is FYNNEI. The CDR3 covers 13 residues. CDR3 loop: CASTVFREETQYF. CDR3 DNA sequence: TGTGCCAGCACGGTATTCCGTGAGGAGACCCAGTACTTC.

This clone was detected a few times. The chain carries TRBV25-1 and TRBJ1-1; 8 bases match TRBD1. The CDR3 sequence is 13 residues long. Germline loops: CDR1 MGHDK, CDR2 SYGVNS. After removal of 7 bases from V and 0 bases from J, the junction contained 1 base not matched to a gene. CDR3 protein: CASMGQVNTEAFF. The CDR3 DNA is TGTGCCAGCATGGGACAGGTGAACACTGAAGCTTTCTTT.

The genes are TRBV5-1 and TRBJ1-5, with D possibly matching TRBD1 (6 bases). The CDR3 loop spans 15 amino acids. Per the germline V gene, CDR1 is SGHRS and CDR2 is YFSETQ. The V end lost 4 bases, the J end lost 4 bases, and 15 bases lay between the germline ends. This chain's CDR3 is CASSPDSPQNQPQHF. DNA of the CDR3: TGCGCCAGCAGCCCGGACAGCCCTCAGAATCAGCCCCAGCATTTT. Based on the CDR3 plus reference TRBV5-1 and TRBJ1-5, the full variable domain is KAGVTQTPRYLIKTRGQQVTLSCSPISGHRSVSWYQQTPGQGLQFLFEYFSETQRNKGNFPGRFSGRQFSNSRSEMNVSTLELGDSALYLCASSPDSPQNQPQHFGDGTRLSIL.

The CDR3 region is CASSPYRGTNYGYTF. Here the CDR3 DNA reads TGTGCCAGCTCACCATACAGGGGCACTAACTATGGCTACACCTTC. The chain has TRBV18 and TRBJ1-2, with 7 bases identical to TRBD1. With 2 bases clipped from V and 0 bases from J, the junction kept 3 bases outside the gene matches. This CDR3 contains 15 residues. From germline, CDR1 is KGHSH and CDR2 LQKENI. The variable domain in full, with the rest retrieved from reference TRBV18 and TRBJ1-2, is NAGVMQNPRHLVRRRGQEARLRCSPMKGHSHVYWYRQLPEEGLKFMVYLQKENIIDESGMPKERFSAEFPKEGPSILRIQQVVRGDSAAYFCASSPYRGTNYGYTFGSGTRLTVV.

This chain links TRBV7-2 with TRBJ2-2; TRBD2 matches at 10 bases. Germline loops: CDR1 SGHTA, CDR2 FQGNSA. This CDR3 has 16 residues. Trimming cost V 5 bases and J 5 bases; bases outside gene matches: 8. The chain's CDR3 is CASSLSGLAVTGELFF. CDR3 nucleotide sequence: TGTGCCAGCAGCCTTTCCGGACTAGCGGTTACCGGGGAGCTGTTTTTT.

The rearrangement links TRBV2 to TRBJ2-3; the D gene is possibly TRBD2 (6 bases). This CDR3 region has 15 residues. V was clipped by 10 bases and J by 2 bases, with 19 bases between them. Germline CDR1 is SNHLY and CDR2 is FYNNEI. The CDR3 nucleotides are TGTGCCACCTCTCCATCTTGGACTATCACAGATACGCAGTATTTT. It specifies CATSPSWTITDTQYF.

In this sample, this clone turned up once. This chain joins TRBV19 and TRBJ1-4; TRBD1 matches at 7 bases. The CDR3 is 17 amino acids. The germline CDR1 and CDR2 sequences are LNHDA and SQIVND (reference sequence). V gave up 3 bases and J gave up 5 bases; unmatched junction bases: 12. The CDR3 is CASSIRHFGTENEKLFF. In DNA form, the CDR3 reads TGTGCCAGTAGTATCCGTCACTTTGGGACAGAAAATGAAAAACTGTTTTTT. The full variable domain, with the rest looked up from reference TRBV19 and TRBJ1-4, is DGGITQSPKYLFRKEGQNVTLSCEQNLNHDAMYWYRQDPGQGLRLIYYSQIVNDFQKGDIAEGYSVSREKKESFPLTVTSAQKNPTAFYLCASSIRHFGTENEKLFFGSGTQLSVL.

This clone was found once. Here the CDR3 DNA reads TGTGCCAGCAGTTCCACGGAGGGGGCGGACTACACCTTC. Translating it yields CASSSTEGADYTF. This chain connects TRBV12-3 or TRBV12-4 to TRBJ1-2; 7 bases map to TRBD1. The length of the CDR3 is 13 residues. V shed 4 bases and J 10 bases; nucleotides not matched to a gene: 9.